The entry below describes one TCR beta chain. The data derive from a study of cytomegalovirus exposure and HLA in healthy donors. The germline CDR1 and CDR2 sequences are SGHVS and FQNEAQ. The CDR3 spans 15 residues. V shed 4 bases and J 2 bases; nucleotides not matched to a gene: 3. Vbeta (60) and Jbeta (13) primers were used in the PCR. Profiling relied on immunoSEQ multiplex PCR, and the TCRdb table lists in-frame clones only, not all of them. Of 180,000 or so clones in the sample, just under 80% were seen once. Sequenced input: PBMCs. The TCR originated in a female donor in good health and CMV-seronegative. This chain joins TRBV7-8 and TRBJ2-2, with 8 bases matching TRBD2. The CDR3 bases are TGTGCCAGCAGCTACAGCGGGGGAAACACCGGGGAGCTGTTTTTT. Amino acids: CASSYSGGNTGELFF.